This T cell receptor beta chain comes out of a study of a mutant IDH1 vaccine in newly diagnosed glioma. The germline V and J ends were trimmed by 4 bases and 0 bases, with 10 bases remaining between them. The V gene's germline CDR1 is SGHDT and CDR2 YYEEEE. The CDR3 sequence is 14 residues long. The time point was: week 47, end of study. What each vaccine dose contained was 300 ug of mutant IDH1 20-mer peptide, accompanied by topical imiquimod. Patients were given eight vaccinations, scheduled in weeks 1, 3, 5, 7, 11, 15, 19 and 23. Clones were read by immunoSEQ multiplex PCR, and TCRdb kept only the in-frame ones, dropping some. The data contain tens of thousands of clones, about two thirds of them singletons. A remark on this clone: What it binds is not known.

The sample consisted of peripheral blood mononuclear cells (PBMCs), taken from a glioma patient whose treatment included an IDH1 peptide vaccine. This clonotype originated in a middle-aged man with glioma. Some clones in this sample may be carry-over from other donors' samples. The V gene is TRBV5-6, the J gene TRBJ1-1; D is undetermined. CDR3 sequence reads: CASSETVMNTEAFF. The CDR3 DNA reads as TGTGCCAGCAGCGAAACAGTGATGAACACTGAAGCTTTCTTT.